This TCR beta chain stems from a study of shared clonotypes between healthy human individuals. The study's findings and limits: Researchers found naive subsets generally carried larger estimated richness than memory subsets.

The donor population consisted of healthy HIV-negative adults with no recent acute infections or vaccinations. Memory CD4+ cells were the fraction left after CD45RA+ naive selection. The CDR3 runs to 15 residues. Per the germline V gene, CDR1 is SGHDT and CDR2 is YYEEEE. V lost 0 bases and J lost 6, with 15 bases in between. In the case of this clone: No antigen is known for it.

Profiling relied on immunoSEQ multiplex PCR, and the TCRdb table lists in-frame clones only, not all of them. The table has 2.3 million or so clones, approximately 93% seen once. Sequencing was carried out using naive CD4+ T cells from PBMCs. Regarding subset: CD45RA+ positively selected. The sequence came from a man between 18 and 35 years old in good health. Some clones in this sample may be carry-over from other donors' samples. V and J are TRBV5-6 and TRBJ2-5, with a weak D call TRBD2 (5 bases). The CDR3 here is CASSLAPTTSKTQYF. The DNA for the CDR3 is TGTGCCAGCAGCTTGGCACCGACTACCTCCAAGACCCAGTACTTC.